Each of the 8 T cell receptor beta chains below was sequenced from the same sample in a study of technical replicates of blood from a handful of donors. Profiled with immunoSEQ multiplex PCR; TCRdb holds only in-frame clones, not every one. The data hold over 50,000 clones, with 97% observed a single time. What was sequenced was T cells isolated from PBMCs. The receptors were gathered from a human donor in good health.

The CDR3 protein is CASSRSGPTNTGELFF. In nucleotides, the CDR3 is TGCGCCAGCAGCCGCAGCGGACCGACCAACACCGGGGAGCTGTTTTTT. The chain combines TRBV4-1 with TRBJ2-2, with a tentative D call TRBD2 (5 bases). Germline CDR1 MGHRA, CDR2 YSYEKL. V lost 4 bases to trimming and J lost 2 bases, with 14 bases between them. This CDR3 is 16 amino acids long.

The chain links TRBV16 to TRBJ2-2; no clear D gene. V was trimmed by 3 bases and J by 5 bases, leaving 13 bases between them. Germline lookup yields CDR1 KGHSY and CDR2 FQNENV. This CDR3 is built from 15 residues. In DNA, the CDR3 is TGTGCCAGCAGCCACGCGGTTTACCTGACCGGGGAGCTGTTTTTT. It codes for CASSHAVYLTGELFF.

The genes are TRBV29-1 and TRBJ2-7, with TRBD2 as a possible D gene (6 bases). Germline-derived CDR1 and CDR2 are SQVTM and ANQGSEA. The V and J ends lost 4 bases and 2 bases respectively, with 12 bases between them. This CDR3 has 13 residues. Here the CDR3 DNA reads TGCAGCGTTGGTCACGGGGAGGCCTACGAGCAGTACTTC. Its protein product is CSVGHGEAYEQYF.

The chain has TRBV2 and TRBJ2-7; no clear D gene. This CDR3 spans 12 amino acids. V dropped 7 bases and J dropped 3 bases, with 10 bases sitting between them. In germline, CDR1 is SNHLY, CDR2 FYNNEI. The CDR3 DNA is TGTGCCAGCACCGAGGAGAGCTACGAGCAGTACTTC. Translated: CASTEESYEQYF.

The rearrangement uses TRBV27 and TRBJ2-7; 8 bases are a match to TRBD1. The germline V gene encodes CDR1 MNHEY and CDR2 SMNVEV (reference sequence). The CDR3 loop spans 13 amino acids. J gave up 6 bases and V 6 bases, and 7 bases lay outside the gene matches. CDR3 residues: CASSYGQGTEQYF. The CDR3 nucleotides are TGTGCCAGCAGCTACGGACAGGGCACCGAGCAGTACTTC.

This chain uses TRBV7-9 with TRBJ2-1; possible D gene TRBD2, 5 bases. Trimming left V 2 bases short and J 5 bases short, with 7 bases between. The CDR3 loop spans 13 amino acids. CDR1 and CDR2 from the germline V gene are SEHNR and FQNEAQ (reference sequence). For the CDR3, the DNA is TGTGCCAGCAGCTTATACGGGAACAATGAGCAGTTCTTC. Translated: CASSLYGNNEQFF.

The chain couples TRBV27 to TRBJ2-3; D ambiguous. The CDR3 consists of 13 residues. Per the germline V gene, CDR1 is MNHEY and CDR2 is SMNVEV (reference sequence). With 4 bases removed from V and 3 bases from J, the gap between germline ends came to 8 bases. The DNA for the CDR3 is TGTGCCAGCAGTTCTACTATAACAGATACGCAGTATTTT. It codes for CASSSTITDTQYF.

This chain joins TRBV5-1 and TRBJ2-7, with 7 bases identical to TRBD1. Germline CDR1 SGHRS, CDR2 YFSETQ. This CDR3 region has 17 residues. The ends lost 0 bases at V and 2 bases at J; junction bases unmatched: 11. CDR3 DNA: TGCGCCAGCAGCTTGGGCCACCAGGGGGTCATCGCCTACGAGCAGTACTTC. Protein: CASSLGHQGVIAYEQYF. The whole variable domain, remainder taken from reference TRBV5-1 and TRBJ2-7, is KAGVTQTPRYLIKTRGQQVTLSCSPISGHRSVSWYQQTPGQGLQFLFEYFSETQRNKGNFPGRFSGRQFSNSRSEMNVSTLELGDSALYLCASSLGHQGVIAYEQYFGPGTRLTVT.